The rows below give T cell receptor beta chains drawn from one sample of a study. MiXCR was run by TCRdb on the 5' RACE reads, yielding one entry per CDR3 protein. Of around 7,000 distinct CDR3 sequences in the sample, about 37% were seen once. Sequencing was performed on memory CD4+ T cells sorted from blood. These receptors originate from a female donor with breast cancer. The CDR3 runs from the conserved cysteine through the conserved F or W. D genes are given only for firm matches. Where a row states a size, it is once, few, many or the class of an expanded clone; other rows omit it.

v_call	cdr3_length	j_call	clone_size	d_call	cdr3_nt	cdr3_aa
TRBV5-6	13	TRBJ2-7	NA	NA	TGTGCCAGCAGCTTACAGGGTACCTACGAGCAGTACTTC	CASSLQGTYEQYF
TRBV10-3	15	TRBJ2-7	NA	NA	TGTGCCATCAGTCGTTCGAGCACCTCGGGCTACGAGCAGTACTTC	CAISRSSTSGYEQYF
TRBV7-3	15	TRBJ2-1	few	TRBD2	TGTGCCAGCAGCTACACTAGCGGGGCCTACAATGAGCAGTTCTTC	CASSYTSGAYNEQFF
TRBV7-9	15	TRBJ2-5	NA	NA	TGTGCCAGCAGCTTAGTCGGGACTCCCTCAGGGACCCAGTACTTC	CASSLVGTPSGTQYF
TRBV7-2	11	TRBJ2-2	NA	NA	TGTGCCAGCGGGGGGACCGGGGAGCTGTTTTTT	CASGGTGELFF
TRBV10-3	19	TRBJ2-6	NA	TRBD2	TGTGCCATCAGTGAGTCAGGACTAGCGCTTAGCTCTGGGGCCAACGTCCTGACTTTC	CAISESGLALSSGANVLTF
TRBV7-9	17	TRBJ2-5	NA	TRBD2	TGTGCCAGCAGCTTAGGGGGTAGCGGGAGGAAAGTAGAGACCCAGTACTTC	CASSLGGSGRKVETQYF
TRBV6-2/TRBV6-3	15	TRBJ1-5	NA	NA	TGTGCCAGCAGGGGATCCGGGGCGAGCAATCAGCCCCAGCATTTT	CASRGSGASNQPQHF
TRBV30	12	TRBJ1-4	medium-sized	NA	TGTGCCTGGAGTATGGGAATTGAAAAACTGTTTTTT	CAWSMGIEKLFF
TRBV12-3/TRBV12-4	14	TRBJ1-1	NA	NA	TGTGCCAGCAGTGGGGTATCGGGAAGCACTGAAGCTTTCTTT	CASSGVSGSTEAFF
TRBV20-1	14	TRBJ1-1	NA	TRBD1	TGCAGTGCTAGATCAGGGGGCCCGAACACTGAAGCTTTCTTT	CSARSGGPNTEAFF
TRBV6-5	12	TRBJ2-7	medium-sized	NA	TGTGCCAGCAGTTTACGGTCCGGCGAGCAGTACTTC	CASSLRSGEQYF
TRBV11-1	13	TRBJ2-1	few	TRBD1	TGTGCCAGCAGCTTAAGGGGGCCGAGTGAGCAGTTCTTC	CASSLRGPSEQFF
TRBV6-2/TRBV6-3	15	TRBJ1-1	NA	TRBD1	TGTGCCAGCCTTACCCAACAGGGGGCAAACACTGAAGCTTTCTTT	CASLTQQGANTEAFF
TRBV4-1	15	TRBJ1-5	few	NA	TGCGCCAGCAGCCAACAAAAGTTCAGGGAACAGCCCCAGCATTTT	CASSQQKFREQPQHF
TRBV9	18	TRBJ2-3	once	TRBD2	TGTGCCAGCAGCCCCCGCGGGGGGACTAGGAGCGGCACAGATACGCAGTATTTT	CASSPRGGTRSGTDTQYF
TRBV7-2	14	TRBJ2-7	NA	TRBD1	TGTGCCAGCAGCTTTAGGACAGGCCAGGGTGAGCAGTACTTC	CASSFRTGQGEQYF
TRBV7-2	13	TRBJ2-7	few	NA	TGTGCCAGCAGCTCCGGCCCTTCCTACGAGCAGTACTTC	CASSSGPSYEQYF
TRBV28	16	TRBJ1-1	NA	NA	TGTGCCAGCAGTTTAGCGTGGGACGGGGGGAACACTGAAGCTTTCTTT	CASSLAWDGGNTEAFF
TRBV20-1	13	TRBJ1-5	NA	NA	TGCAGTGCTACTGAGACAGGAGATCAGCCCCAGCATTTT	CSATETGDQPQHF
TRBV10-3	13	TRBJ2-1	NA	TRBD1	TGTGCCATCAGGACAGGGCCCCACATGGAGCAGTTCTTC	CAIRTGPHMEQFF
TRBV4-1	15	TRBJ2-5	NA	NA	TGCGCCAGCAGCCAAAAACGGGGCCCCAGTGAGACCCAGTACTTC	CASSQKRGPSETQYF
TRBV18	15	TRBJ1-1	NA	TRBD1	TGTGCCAGCTCAACACAGGGGGCCCTGAACACTGAAGCTTTCTTT	CASSTQGALNTEAFF
TRBV30	14	TRBJ2-5	few	NA	TGTGCCTGGAGTGTGTTGGCAGGCGAAGAGACCCAGTACTTC	CAWSVLAGEETQYF
TRBV7-2	15	TRBJ1-2	few	TRBD1	TGTGCCAGCAGCCCTCAGGGGGTAGGCTCCTATGGCTACACCTTC	CASSPQGVGSYGYTF
TRBV7-2	11	TRBJ1-2	few	NA	TGTGCCAGCAGCTTAGCCGCCGACTACACCTTC	CASSLAADYTF
TRBV5-1	17	TRBJ2-5	NA	NA	TGCGCCAGCAGCCGCCCTGAGAGATCGGGACACAAGGAGACCCAGTACTTC	CASSRPERSGHKETQYF
TRBV20-1	12	TRBJ2-1	few	NA	TGCAGTGCGGATAGCCGGGCCGATGAGCAGTTCTTC	CSADSRADEQFF
TRBV30	17	TRBJ2-1	NA	NA	TGTGCCTGGAGATGGTTTGGTGGGGCCCACTCCTACAATGAGCAGTTCTTC	CAWRWFGGAHSYNEQFF
TRBV6-5	16	TRBJ2-2	NA	TRBD2	TGTGCCAGCAGTTTGTCCATTAGCGGGGGATCCGGGGAGCTGTTTTTT	CASSLSISGGSGELFF
TRBV20-1	16	TRBJ2-1	NA	NA	TGCAGTGCTAGCCCCGAAGCACTAGATACGGGAAATGAGCAGTTCTTC	CSASPEALDTGNEQFF
TRBV6-2/TRBV6-3	14	TRBJ2-5	few	TRBD1	TGTGCCAGCAGTTACCCGGACAGGGCGCAGACCCAGTACTTC	CASSYPDRAQTQYF
TRBV3-1	15	TRBJ2-7	NA	NA	TGTGCCAGCAGCCCGACCCGGTTACGGTCCTACGGGCAGTACTTC	CASSPTRLRSYGQYF
TRBV28	15	TRBJ1-2	few	TRBD1	TGTGCCAGCAACTACCCGGACAGGGCTAACTATGGCTACACCTTC	CASNYPDRANYGYTF
TRBV28	13	TRBJ1-4	NA	NA	TGTGCCAGCAGTTTATCCGAGGGTGAAAAACTGTTTTTT	CASSLSEGEKLFF
TRBV12-3/TRBV12-4	14	TRBJ2-7	NA	NA	TGTGCCAGCAGCCCCGGGGACTCCCTCTACGAGCAGTACTTC	CASSPGDSLYEQYF
TRBV12-3/TRBV12-4	14	TRBJ1-2	few	NA	TGTGCCAGCAGTTTAGTTGGGCAGTACCGAGGCTACACCTTC	CASSLVGQYRGYTF
TRBV12-3/TRBV12-4	12	TRBJ2-1	NA	NA	TGTGCCAGCACAATAAGAGGAGCAAGTGCGTTCTTC	CASTIRGASAFF
TRBV28	16	TRBJ1-5	NA	NA	TGTGCCAGCAGGGGGAGGACAGACTATAGCAATCAGCCCCAGCATTTT	CASRGRTDYSNQPQHF
TRBV19	12	TRBJ2-7	few	TRBD1	TGTGCCAGTAGTGACAGGGCCTACGAGCAGTACTTC	CASSDRAYEQYF
TRBV20-1	11	TRBJ2-2	NA	NA	TGCAGTGCTAGGGCCCCCGGGGAGATGTTTTTT	CSARAPGEMFF
TRBV20-1	11	TRBJ2-3	NA	NA	TGCAGTGCTCCCGGGGTAGATACGCAGTATTTT	CSAPGVDTQYF
TRBV20-1	13	TRBJ2-5	NA	TRBD2	TGCAGTGCAAAAGGGACTAGCCGGGAGACCCAGTACTTC	CSAKGTSRETQYF
TRBV5-1	15	TRBJ2-5	few	TRBD2	TGCGCCAGCAGCGGTGGGACTAGCGCCCAAGAGACCCAGTACTTC	CASSGGTSAQETQYF
TRBV20-1	13	TRBJ2-1	NA	TRBD1	TGCAGTCCACAGGGGTGGTTACACAATGAGCAGTTCTTC	CSPQGWLHNEQFF
TRBV4-3	17	TRBJ1-2	NA	NA	TGTGCCAGCAGCCAGGGAGCCGGGCCCACAAGGAGTAATGGCTACACCTTC	CASSQGAGPTRSNGYTF
TRBV5-1	15	TRBJ1-1	NA	TRBD1	TGCGCCAGCAGCCCGGGGACAGGGGGCGACGCTGAAGCTTTCTTT	CASSPGTGGDAEAFF
TRBV5-6	14	TRBJ1-2	NA	TRBD1	TGTGCCAGGAGCTTGGCCGAGGGGGCAGGTGGCTACACCTTC	CARSLAEGAGGYTF
TRBV4-3	15	TRBJ1-6	NA	NA	TGCGCCAGCAGCCAAGATCCTTCCCGGCGTTCACCCCTCCACTTT	CASSQDPSRRSPLHF
TRBV11-1	17	TRBJ1-1	few	NA	TGTGCCAGCAGCTTAGGATACGGTCTGGGGGCCCGCACTGAAGCTTTCTTT	CASSLGYGLGARTEAFF
TRBV6-5	16	TRBJ1-3	NA	NA	TGTGCCAGCAGTTATGGCAGATCGCCTTCTGGAAACACCATATATTTT	CASSYGRSPSGNTIYF
TRBV5-6	16	TRBJ2-1	NA	TRBD2	TGTGCCAGCAGCCCAGGACTAGCAGACTCCCACAATGAGCAGTTCTTC	CASSPGLADSHNEQFF
TRBV7-2	14	TRBJ1-6	few	TRBD1	TGTGCCAGCAGCCTCCGGGACAGTAATTCACCCCTCCACTTT	CASSLRDSNSPLHF
TRBV12-3/TRBV12-4	14	TRBJ1-2	NA	NA	TGTGCCAGCAGTTTAGTTGGGCAGTACCGAGGCTACGACTTC	CASSLVGQYRGYDF
TRBV12-3/TRBV12-4	13	TRBJ2-5	medium-sized	NA	TGTGCCAGCAGTTTGGACAGACAAGAGACCCAGTACTTC	CASSLDRQETQYF